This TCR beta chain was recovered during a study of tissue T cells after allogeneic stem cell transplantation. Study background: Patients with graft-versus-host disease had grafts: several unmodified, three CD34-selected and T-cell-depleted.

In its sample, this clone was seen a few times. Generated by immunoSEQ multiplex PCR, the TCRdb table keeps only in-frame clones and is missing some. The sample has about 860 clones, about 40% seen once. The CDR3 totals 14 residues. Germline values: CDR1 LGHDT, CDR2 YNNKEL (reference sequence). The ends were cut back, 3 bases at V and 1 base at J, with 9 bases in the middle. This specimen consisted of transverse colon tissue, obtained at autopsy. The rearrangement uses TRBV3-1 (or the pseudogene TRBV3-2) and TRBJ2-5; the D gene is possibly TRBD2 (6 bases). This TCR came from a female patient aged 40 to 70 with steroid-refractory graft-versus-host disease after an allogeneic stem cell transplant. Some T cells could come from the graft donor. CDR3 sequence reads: CASSQRGGQETQYF. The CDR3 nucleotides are TGTGCCAGCAGCCAGAGGGGAGGCCAAGAGACCCAGTACTTC.